The 27 T cell receptor beta chains reported below all come from one sample, sequenced in a study of blood T cell repertoires in COVID-19. Only in-frame clones appear in the TCRdb table, and some are missing; sequencing was by immunoSEQ multiplex PCR. The data contain 100,000 to 150,000 clones, approximately 81% of them singletons. What was sequenced was peripheral blood. The receptors were sampled from a man aged 35 to 55 with active or convalescent COVID-19.

The CDR3, as DNA: TGTGCCAGCAGCGGACCTCGAGGGGGCCTAGCCTACAATGAGCAGTTCTTC. The encoded protein is CASSGPRGGLAYNEQFF. V gene TRBV7-9 combines with J gene TRBJ2-1; 7 bases match TRBD1. Per germline, CDR1 SEHNR and CDR2 FQNEAQ (reference sequence). This CDR3 is built from 17 residues. V gave up 5 bases and J gave up 2 bases; unmatched junction bases: 12.

The CDR3 sequence is CASSGYLDSGGYGEQFF. The CDR3 nucleotides read TGTGCCAGCAGTGGCTACCTGGACAGCGGGGGGTATGGTGAGCAGTTCTTC. This chain uses TRBV6-1 with TRBJ2-1; 9 positions match TRBD2. This CDR3 is built from 17 residues. V was pared by 4 bases and J by 9 bases, with 16 bases of the junction left unmatched. From germline, CDR1 is MNHNS and CDR2 SASEGT.

The chain combines TRBV20-1 with TRBJ1-1; D is ambiguous. Germline V gives CDR1 DFQATT, CDR2 SNEGSKA (reference sequence). V dropped 5 bases and J dropped 10 bases, with 11 bases sitting between them. The CDR3 is made up of 10 amino acids. The CDR3 coding sequence is TGCAGTGCTTCAGACCGGGTAGCTTTCTTT. Residues: CSASDRVAFF.

This chain connects TRBV30 to TRBJ1-2, with no clear D. CDR3 length: 12 residues. V lost 3 bases and J lost 4, with 9 bases in between. CDR1 GTSNPN and CDR2 SVGIG come from the germline V gene (reference sequence). The chain's CDR3 is CAWRSLLYGYTF. For the CDR3, the DNA is TGTGCCTGGAGGAGCCTTCTCTATGGCTACACCTTC.

This sequence joins TRBV6-5 and TRBJ2-1, with D perhaps matching TRBD2 (6 bases). Trimming removed 8 bases from V and 9 bases from J, with 17 bases in between. The CDR3 length is 13 residues. Per the germline V gene, CDR1 is MNHEY and CDR2 is SVGAGI. Written as DNA, the CDR3 is TGTGCCAGCTGGCGGGGAGATAACGGTGAGCAGTTCTTC. This sequence encodes CASWRGDNGEQFF.

The V call is TRBV7-9, the J call TRBJ2-7, with 8 nucleotides matching TRBD1. CDR3 size: 14 residues. CDR1 is SEHNR, CDR2 FQNEAQ, per germline (reference sequence). V was clipped by 6 bases and J by 0 bases; unmatched bases: 4. CDR3 coding DNA: TGTGCCAGCAGGTCAGGACAGGGCTCCTACGAGCAGTACTTC. Its protein is CASRSGQGSYEQYF. The full variable domain, rest sourced from reference TRBV7-9 and TRBJ2-7, is DTGVSQNPRHKITKRGQNVTFRCDPISEHNRLYWYRQTLGQGPEFLTYFQNEAQLEKSRLLSDRFSAERPKGSFSTLEIQRTEQGDSAMYLCASRSGQGSYEQYFGPGTRLTVT.

The CDR3 DNA reads TGTGCCAGCAGCCCCTCAGTAGGGGGCGGAGAGACCCAGTACTTC. This gives the protein CASSPSVGGGETQYF. The gene calls are TRBV7-3 and TRBJ2-5; 7 positions match TRBD1. The ends lost 5 bases at V and 4 bases at J; junction bases unmatched: 10. Germline CDR1 reads SGHTA; CDR2 reads FQGTGA. This CDR3 region has 15 residues.

The chain is built from TRBV14 and TRBJ2-7; tentative D call: TRBD1 (6 bases). Trimming left V 5 bases short and J 3 bases short, with 17 bases between. This CDR3 is built from 15 residues. Germline V gives CDR1 SGHDN, CDR2 FVKESK. The CDR3 DNA reads as TGTGCCAGCAGCTGGCTTCAGGGGCAAGGCTACGAGCAGTACTTC. Encoded protein: CASSWLQGQGYEQYF.

This chain connects TRBV30 to TRBJ2-2; TRBD2 might be the D (6 bases). V dropped 1 base and J dropped 2 bases, with 8 bases sitting between them. CDR1 and CDR2 (germline): GTSNPN, SVGIG (reference sequence). CDR3 length: 14 amino acids. CDR3 protein: CAWSDGGNTGELFF. Written as DNA, the CDR3 is TGTGCCTGGAGTGACGGGGGAAACACCGGGGAGCTGTTTTTT. The full variable domain, its missing parts supplied by reference TRBV30 and TRBJ2-2, is SQTIHQWPATLVQPVGSPLSLECTVEGTSNPNLYWYRQAAGRGLQLLFYSVGIGQISSEVPQNLSASRPQDRQFILSSKKLLLSDSGFYLCAWSDGGNTGELFFGEGSRLTVL.

This chain links TRBV27 with TRBJ1-5, with D unresolved. The V gene's germline CDR1 is MNHEY and CDR2 SMNVEV (reference sequence). The CDR3 has 12 residues. V was cut by 5 bases and J by 5 bases, with 7 bases left in between. Written as DNA, the CDR3 is TGTGCCAGCAGTACTCTGGATCAGCCCCAGCATTTT. It encodes CASSTLDQPQHF.

This rearrangement joins TRBV2 to TRBJ1-6; 7 bases match TRBD1. This CDR3 has 14 amino acids. V lost 4 bases to trimming and J lost 10 bases; unmatched junction nucleotides: 7. CDR1 is SNHLY and CDR2 is FYNNEI in the germline V gene. The CDR3 sequence: CASSGQGGDSPLHF. CDR3 bases: TGTGCCAGCAGTGGTCAAGGGGGCGACTCACCCCTCCACTTT.

The chain couples TRBV10-3 to TRBJ1-5; no firm D call. Germline V gives CDR1 ENHRY, CDR2 SYGVKD. Trimming shortened V by 0 bases and J by 9 bases, and 9 bases separated the two germline ends. The CDR3 has 13 amino acids. The CDR3 DNA sequence: TGTGCCATCAGTGAGTCGGAAAGAGGGCCCCAGCATTTT. This sequence encodes CAISESERGPQHF.

The CDR3 protein is CASSQDRLYGYTF. CDR3 in DNA: TGTGCCAGCAGCCAAGACAGGCTCTATGGCTACACCTTC. The rearrangement links TRBV3-1 (or the pseudogene TRBV3-2) to TRBJ1-2; D not resolved. This CDR3 has 13 residues. Germline V gene data show CDR1 as LGHDT and CDR2 as YNNKEL (reference sequence). V lost 0 bases, J lost 4 bases, and 6 bases lay in between.

This clone appeared a few times. This chain links TRBV7-9 with TRBJ1-5; TRBD1 aligns across 9 bases. V trimming: 1 base; J trimming: 6 bases; junction bases outside the gene matches: 4. In germline, CDR1 is SEHNR, CDR2 FQNEAQ (reference sequence). The CDR3 consists of 15 residues. CDR3: CASSLGTGVRQPQHF. The CDR3 region has the DNA TGTGCCAGCAGCTTAGGGACAGGGGTTCGTCAGCCCCAGCATTTT.

The gene calls are TRBV9 and TRBJ2-3, with D maybe TRBD2 (6 bases). The CDR3 extends over 14 amino acids. Germline assignment: CDR1 SGDLS and CDR2 YYNGEE. V lost 0 bases and J 4 bases, leaving 9 bases between the germline ends. The CDR3 loop is CASSVDWGADTQYF. CDR3 nucleotide sequence: TGTGCCAGCAGCGTAGATTGGGGGGCAGATACGCAGTATTTT.

Note on this clone: One junction end does not reproduce the germline sequence, and a read error may be involved. This sequence joins TRBV5-1 and TRBJ2-1; possible D gene TRBD2, 5 bases. CDR3 length equals 14 residues. CDR1 and CDR2 (germline): SGHRS, YFSETQ. The CDR3 is CASSRTASYDEQFF. The CDR3 nucleotides read TGCGCCAGCAGCCGGACCGCTAGCTACGATGAGCAGTTCTTC.

The chain couples TRBV6-5 to TRBJ2-7; D is undetermined. The V and J ends lost 6 bases and 3 bases respectively, with 6 bases between them. Germline V gene sequence: CDR1 MNHEY, CDR2 SVGAGI. This CDR3 contains 11 residues. The CDR3 reads CASSQYYEQYF. The CDR3, as DNA: TGTGCCAGCAGCCAGTACTACGAGCAGTACTTC.

V and J are TRBV28 and TRBJ1-6; D gene uncertain. The CDR3 is 16 residues long. Trimming took 5 bases from V and 7 from J, leaving 18 bases between them. Germline CDR1 reads MDHEN; CDR2 reads SYDVKM. The CDR3 nucleotides are TGTGCCAGCAGTAGAGGGCTGGTCATTACGAATTCACCCCTCCACTTT. This codes for CASSRGLVITNSPLHF.

V usage is TRBV28 and J usage is TRBJ2-1; possibly TRBD2 for D (6 bases). The CDR3 runs to 15 residues. V was cut by 6 bases and J by 3 bases, with 15 bases left in between. The germline CDR1 and CDR2 sequences are MDHEN and SYDVKM. This CDR3 reads CASRSGLIGYNEQFF. The DNA for the CDR3 is TGTGCCAGCAGGAGCGGACTAATCGGCTACAATGAGCAGTTCTTC. Full variable domain (missing parts from reference TRBV28 and TRBJ2-1): DVKVTQSSRYLVKRTGEKVFLECVQDMDHENMFWYRQDPGLGLRLIYFSYDVKMKEKGDIPEGYSVSREKKERFSLILESASTNQTSMYLCASRSGLIGYNEQFFGPGTRLTVL.

This chain uses TRBV7-2 with TRBJ1-1; TRBD1 matches at 7 bases. The CDR3 totals 13 residues. V lost 5 bases, J lost 4 bases, and 4 bases stayed unmatched. Per the germline V gene, CDR1 is SGHTA and CDR2 is FQGNSA. DNA of the CDR3: TGTGCCAGCAGCCGACAGGGTCCCACTGAAGCTTTCTTT. As protein: CASSRQGPTEAFF. Variable domain in full (rest from reference TRBV7-2 and TRBJ1-1): GAGVSQSPSNKVTEKGKDVELRCDPISGHTALYWYRQSLGQGLEFLIYFQGNSAPDKSGLPSDRFSAERTGGSVSTLTIQRTQQEDSAVYLCASSRQGPTEAFFGQGTRLTVV.

The gene calls are TRBV4-1 and TRBJ2-7; tentatively, D is TRBD1 (6 bases). V was clipped by 0 bases and J by 3 bases, with 15 bases between them. The germline V gene encodes CDR1 MGHRA and CDR2 YSYEKL. This CDR3 has 16 amino acids. In DNA form, the CDR3 reads TGCGCCAGCAGCCAAGACATACAGGGATCCCGCTACGAGCAGTACTTC. Amino acids: CASSQDIQGSRYEQYF.

This chain links TRBV5-6 with TRBJ1-5; 9 bases map to TRBD1. The CDR3 is 16 amino acids. CDR1 and CDR2 (germline): SGHDT, YYEEEE. V lost 4 bases to trimming and J lost 4 bases; unmatched junction nucleotides: 9. This chain's CDR3 is CASSLAGTGPNQPQHF. DNA of the CDR3: TGTGCCAGCAGCCTGGCCGGGACAGGGCCTAATCAGCCCCAGCATTTT.

The V gene is TRBV11-2, the J gene TRBJ1-2; 8 bases agree with TRBD1. Germline V gene sequence: CDR1 SGHAT, CDR2 FQNNGV. This CDR3 spans 15 amino acids. The junction had 10 bases not matched to a gene; V was cut back by 1 base and J by 9 bases. The CDR3 DNA reads as TGTGCCAGCAGCTTAGGACACTCAGGGGGCTCGAGCTACACCTTC. This translates into CASSLGHSGGSSYTF.

This clone has just a few counts. This CDR3 reads CASSLGLAMETQYF. Written as DNA, the CDR3 is TGCGCCAGCAGCTTGGGACTAGCGATGGAGACCCAGTACTTC. The chain links TRBV5-1 to TRBJ2-5, with 8 bases aligning to TRBD2. From germline, CDR1 is SGHRS and CDR2 YFSETQ. This CDR3 is 14 amino acids long. The ends lost 0 bases at V and 5 bases at J; junction bases unmatched: 3.

This chain uses TRBV14 with TRBJ2-7; 7 nucleotides align to TRBD2. The trim removed 6 bases at V and 6 bases at J, leaving 8 bases unmatched. This CDR3 contains 13 residues. Germline V gene lookup returns CDR1 SGHDN and CDR2 FVKESK. CDR3 region: CASRRGREGEQYF. In nucleotides, the CDR3 is TGTGCCAGCAGAAGGGGCAGGGAGGGCGAGCAGTACTTC.

V is TRBV27 and J is TRBJ2-6; D is possibly TRBD1 (6 bases). From germline, CDR1 is MNHEY and CDR2 SMNVEV (reference sequence). CDR3 length: 18 amino acids. V lost 8 bases, J lost 1 base, and 21 bases lay in between. This CDR3 reads CASRIRDTPLSGANVLTF. CDR3 nucleotides: TGTGCCAGCCGAATCCGGGACACCCCCTTATCTGGGGCCAACGTCCTGACTTTC. Drawing the rest from reference TRBV27 and TRBJ2-6, the complete variable domain is EAQVTQNPRYLITVTGKKLTVTCSQNMNHEYMSWYRQDPGLGLRQIYYSMNVEVTDKGDVPEGYKVSRKEKRNFPLILESPSPNQTSLYFCASRIRDTPLSGANVLTFGAGSRLTVL.

This clone occurred a few times. The rearrangement joins TRBV19 to TRBJ2-3; D gene ambiguous. This CDR3 is 13 amino acids long. Between the trimmed V and J ends, which lost 6 bases and 0 bases, there was a span of 7 bases. Per germline, CDR1 LNHDA and CDR2 SQIVND (reference sequence). In DNA form, the CDR3 reads TGTGCCAGTAGCGCCACTAGCACAGATACGCAGTATTTT. Translated, it gives CASSATSTDTQYF.